Listed below are T cell receptor beta chains from one sample, sequenced in a study of blood T cell repertoires in COVID-19. Here immunoSEQ multiplex PCR was the method, and the copy in TCRdb shows in-frame clones only, minus some. The sample lists about 200,000 clones, almost 90% seen once, with around 1.7% in the top ten. Sequencing used peripheral blood. These receptors originate from a man between 18 and 29 years old with active or convalescent COVID-19. Both conserved end residues are part of each CDR3. Fields, in order: J gene, clone size, CDR3 length, V gene, D gene, CDR3 DNA, CDR3 protein. The D gene is left open where the match is weak. Some rows mark clone size as missing; the rest say once, few, many or name a class of expanded clone.

TRBJ2-7	once	14	TRBV5-1	-	TGCGCCAGCAGCAAGGACACCGCGGCCTACGAGCAGTACTTC	CASSKDTAAYEQYF
TRBJ2-7	-	12	TRBV24-1	-	TGTGCCACGGCCGTGCCCACCTACGAGCAGTACTTC	CATAVPTYEQYF
TRBJ2-7	once	18	TRBV7-2	TRBD2	TGTGCCAGCAGCTTAGGTTCTTCCTTGGGGACTAGTCAATACGAGCAGTACTTC	CASSLGSSLGTSQYEQYF
TRBJ2-7	once	14	TRBV4-3	-	TGCGCCAGCAGCCCAGGGGTTAGGGCCTACGAGCAGTACTTC	CASSPGVRAYEQYF
TRBJ2-3	-	11	TRBV30	-	TGTGCCTGGAGGGAGGGCGGTACGCAGTATTTT	CAWREGGTQYF
TRBJ2-7	-	13	TRBV6-7	TRBD1	TGTGCCATGGCCGGGACAGGGACCTACGAGCAGTACTTC	CAMAGTGTYEQYF
TRBJ2-5	-	15	TRBV14	-	TGTGCCAGCAGCCAACTCGTGGGGGCTCAAGAGACCCAGTACTTC	CASSQLVGAQETQYF
TRBJ2-7	-	14	TRBV7-9	-	TGTGCCAGCAGCTCCTCCGGGATTCTCTACGAGCAGTACTTC	CASSSSGILYEQYF
TRBJ2-5	-	13	TRBV6-5	-	TGTGCCAGCAGTCTTACTAGAGAAGAGACCCAGTACTTC	CASSLTREETQYF
TRBJ2-1	-	14	TRBV6-2/TRBV6-3	-	TGTGCCAGCAGTTTACGGCGGGACTCCAATGAGCAGTTCTTC	CASSLRRDSNEQFF
TRBJ1-2	-	15	TRBV5-5	TRBD1	TGTGCCAGCAGCCCCGCAGGGACAGTTAACTATGGCTACACCTTC	CASSPAGTVNYGYTF
TRBJ2-3	-	14	TRBV11-3	-	TGTGCCAGCAGCTTAGTTGCGGGAACAGATACGCAGTATTTT	CASSLVAGTDTQYF
TRBJ1-2	-	15	TRBV7-8	-	TGTGCCAGCAGCCCCCTCCGGGACACGGTCTATGGCTACACCTTC	CASSPLRDTVYGYTF
TRBJ1-3	-	14	TRBV5-6	-	TGTGCCAGCAGCTTGGGCGTCTCTGGAAACACCATATATTTT	CASSLGVSGNTIYF
TRBJ2-5	-	17	TRBV19	TRBD2	TGTGCCAGTAGTCCTAAAGCTAGCGGGAGAGTCCAAGAGACCCAGTACTTC	CASSPKASGRVQETQYF
TRBJ2-7	-	14	TRBV15	TRBD1	TGTGCCACCAGTCGCGGAGACAGGGACGACGAGCAGTACTTC	CATSRGDRDDEQYF
TRBJ1-1	-	13	TRBV6-5	-	TGTGCCAGCCACTGGACAGCGAGCACTGAAGCTTTCTTT	CASHWTASTEAFF
TRBJ1-6	-	16	TRBV21-1	-	TGTGCCAGCAGCAAAATCGAGAGCTCCTATAATTCACCCCTCCACTTT	CASSKIESSYNSPLHF
TRBJ2-3	-	15	TRBV19	-	TGTGCCAGTAGTCTCACGGCAGGGGGGATGGATACGCAGTATTTT	CASSLTAGGMDTQYF
TRBJ1-1	once	12	TRBV18	-	TGTGCCAGCCTACAGATGAACACTGAAGCTTTCTTT	CASLQMNTEAFF
TRBJ2-7	once	15	TRBV15	TRBD2	TGTGCCACCAGCAGAGACTGGGGGGGAGCCTACGAGCAGTACTTC	CATSRDWGGAYEQYF
TRBJ2-2	once	14	TRBV18	-	TGTGCCAGCTCACCGTTCGCGAACACCGGGGAGCTGTTTTTT	CASSPFANTGELFF
TRBJ2-7	-	12	TRBV2	TRBD1	TGTGCCAGCAGAAGACAGGGGGCTGAGCAGTACTTC	CASRRQGAEQYF
TRBJ1-1	-	11	TRBV12-3/TRBV12-4	-	TGTGCCAGCAGTTGGGGGGGTGAAGCTTTCTTT	CASSWGGEAFF
TRBJ2-7	-	13	TRBV29-1	TRBD1	TGCAGCGTTGGGTCAGGGGGCGATTACGAGCAGTACTTC	CSVGSGGDYEQYF
TRBJ1-5	once	19	TRBV6-2/TRBV6-3	TRBD1	TGTGCCAGCAGCACAGATTTAAACGCCACAGGGGACCTCAATCAGCCCCAGCATTTT	CASSTDLNATGDLNQPQHF
TRBJ2-1	-	13	TRBV12-5	-	TGTGCTAGTGGTCCCTTTGGAGAGGTTGAGCAGTTCTTC	CASGPFGEVEQFF
TRBJ1-2	-	14	TRBV6-5	TRBD1	TGTGCCCAAGGACAGGGCCGGTCTAACTATGGCTACACCTTC	CAQGQGRSNYGYTF
TRBJ2-1	-	15	TRBV5-4	-	TGTGCCAGCAGCTTCCTCCAGGGATCCTACAATGAGCAGTTCTTC	CASSFLQGSYNEQFF
TRBJ2-3	-	17	TRBV7-9	TRBD2	TGTGCCAGCAGCTCGACGGGGACTAGCGGGGGTACGAATACGCAGTATTTT	CASSSTGTSGGTNTQYF
TRBJ2-1	-	15	TRBV2	TRBD2	TGTGCCAGCAGTGCGGGACTAGCGGGGGACGATGAGCAGTTCTTC	CASSAGLAGDDEQFF
TRBJ2-2	-	11	TRBV12-3/TRBV12-4	-	TGTGCCAGCAGATACAGGGGGGAGCTGTTTTTT	CASRYRGELFF
TRBJ1-5	-	14	TRBV30	-	TGTGCCTGGAGTACGACAAATAGCAATCAGCCCCAGCATTTT	CAWSTTNSNQPQHF
TRBJ2-7	once	15	TRBV11-3	TRBD1	TGTGCCAGCAGCCCGTCAGGACAGGGGGCCTACGAGCAGTACTTC	CASSPSGQGAYEQYF
TRBJ1-2	-	18	TRBV6-1	TRBD1	TGTGCCAGCAGTGGAAACCGAGGACAGGGGGCGCGCAACTATGGCTACACCTTC	CASSGNRGQGARNYGYTF
TRBJ2-1	-	12	TRBV6-2/TRBV6-3	-	TGTGCCAGCAGTTACTTCAACACAATGCAGTTCTTC	CASSYFNTMQFF
TRBJ2-7	-	12	TRBV24-1	TRBD1	TGTGCCACCATGGACAGGGGCGACGAGCAGTACTTC	CATMDRGDEQYF
TRBJ2-7	-	14	TRBV19	-	TGTGCCAGTAGTATATTTGGCGGCAACTACGAGCAGTACTTC	CASSIFGGNYEQYF
TRBJ1-5	-	16	TRBV28	-	TGTGCCAGCAGTTTACGCCCCGGGACATACAATCAGCCCCAGCATTTT	CASSLRPGTYNQPQHF
TRBJ2-6	-	16	TRBV2	-	TGTGCCAGCAGTGCAGGACAGCCCTCTGGGGCCAACGTCCTGACTTTC	CASSAGQPSGANVLTF